Listed below are T cell receptor beta chains from one sample, sequenced in a study of shared clonotypes between healthy human individuals. Profiling relied on immunoSEQ multiplex PCR, and the TCRdb table lists in-frame clones only, not all of them. The sample records hundreds of thousands of clones, about 96% being singletons. Specimen: naive CD8+ T cells sorted from blood. The receptor source for this set is a woman in her twenties or thirties in good health. Both conserved end residues are part of each CDR3. D genes are given only for firm matches. The size entry is marked missing in some rows and otherwise reads once, few, many or a size class.

>TRBV5-1|TRBJ2-3|TRBD2|NA
CASSLWGLGGTDTQYF
TGCGCCAGCAGCTTGTGGGGACTAGGCGGGACAGATACGCAGTATTTT
>TRBV5-1|TRBJ2-7|NA|NA
CASSPTATYEQYF
TGCGCCAGCAGTCCGACTGCCACCTACGAGCAGTACTTC
>TRBV7-9|TRBJ2-2|NA|once
CASSRRGDLNTGELFF
TGTGCCAGCAGCCGAAGAGGGGACCTAAACACCGGGGAGCTGTTTTTT
>TRBV5-8|TRBJ2-5|TRBD1|NA
CASSSWDRVQETQYF
TGTGCCAGCAGCTCCTGGGACAGGGTCCAAGAGACCCAGTACTTC
>TRBV9|TRBJ2-2|TRBD1|NA
CASSQARQGSPPSGELFF
TGTGCCAGCAGCCAAGCCCGACAGGGAAGCCCCCCTTCGGGGGAGCTGTTTTTT
>TRBV4-1|TRBJ1-4|NA|NA
CASSLRQEDEKLFF
TGCGCCAGCAGCTTGCGACAGGAAGATGAAAAACTGTTTTTT
>TRBV6-4|TRBJ1-2|NA|NA
CASSETGQSNYGYTF
TGTGCCAGCAGTGAAACAGGGCAGTCTAACTATGGCTACACCTTC
>TRBV28|TRBJ1-2|TRBD1|NA
CASSFTGGNYGYTF
TGTGCCAGCAGTTTCACAGGGGGTAACTATGGCTACACCTTC
>TRBV29-1|TRBJ2-7|NA|NA
CSVGGGHEQYF
TGCAGCGTTGGGGGGGGCCACGAGCAGTACTTC
>TRBV5-5|TRBJ2-7|NA|once
CASSWDVDEQYF
TGTGCCAGCAGCTGGGATGTCGACGAGCAGTACTTC
>TRBV27|TRBJ1-1|TRBD1|NA
CASSLLARDSLNTEAFF
TGTGCCAGCAGTTTACTAGCTCGGGACAGCTTGAACACTGAAGCTTTCTTT
>TRBV27|TRBJ1-5|NA|NA
CASSSVGHHQPQHF
TGTGCCAGCAGTTCAGTTGGGCATCATCAGCCCCAGCATTTT
>TRBV10-2|TRBJ2-7|NA|NA
CASSGDGTLPYEQYF
TGCGCCAGCAGTGGGGACGGGACGCTGCCCTACGAGCAGTACTTC
>TRBV7-9|TRBJ2-7|NA|NA
CASSTDDYEQYF
TGTGCCAGCAGCACGGACGACTACGAGCAGTACTTC